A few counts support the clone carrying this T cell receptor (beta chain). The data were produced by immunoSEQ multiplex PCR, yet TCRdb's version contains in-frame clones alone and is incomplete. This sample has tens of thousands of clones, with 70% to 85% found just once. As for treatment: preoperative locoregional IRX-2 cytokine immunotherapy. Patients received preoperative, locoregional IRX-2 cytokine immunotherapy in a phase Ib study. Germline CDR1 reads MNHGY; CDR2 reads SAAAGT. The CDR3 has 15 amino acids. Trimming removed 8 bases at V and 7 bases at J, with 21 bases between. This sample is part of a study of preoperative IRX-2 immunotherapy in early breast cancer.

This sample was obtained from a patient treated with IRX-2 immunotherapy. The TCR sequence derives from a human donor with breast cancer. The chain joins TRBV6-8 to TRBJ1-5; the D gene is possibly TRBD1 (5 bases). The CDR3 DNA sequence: TGTGCCAGCTCGAGGGGTGACGGGGGTAGCCAGCCCCAGCATTTT. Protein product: CASSRGDGGSQPQHF.